This T cell receptor (beta chain) is drawn from a study of human T cells and chemical hapten exposure. Study-level background: All through the approximately 22-week study, the scalp of each patient received diphenylcyclopropenone doses weekly.

TCRdb ran MiXCR on the RACE reads and lists one entry per CDR3 protein. The data hold tens of thousands of distinct CDR3 sequences, with 7.5% to 9.5% observed a single time. Time point here: patch test 2, 6 weeks after DPC sensitization. The treatment denotes: therapeutic diphenylcyclopropenone sensitization with weekly scalp DPC. The table lists this clonotype with a few counts. V lost 7 bases to trimming and J lost 3 bases, with 10 bases between them. The length of the CDR3 is 12 residues. Germline loops: CDR1 MNHEY, CDR2 SVGEGT. This clonotype was obtained from a woman aged 45 to 65 with alopecia areata. Some clones in this sample may be carry-over from other donors' samples. The source was whole blood, collected in connection with sensitization to the hapten diphenylcyclopropenone (DPC). The chain employs TRBV6-2 or TRBV6-3 and TRBJ2-7; unclear D gene. The CDR3 nucleotides are TGTGCCAGCAAAACCGAAGACTACGAGCAGTACTTC. Translated: CASKTEDYEQYF.